Presented here are 13 T cell receptor beta chains from one specimen sequenced in a study of human T cells and chemical hapten exposure. TCRdb re-derived calls from the RACE reads in MiXCR, one entry per CDR3 protein. Of under 40,000 distinct CDR3 sequences in the sample, less than 15% are singletons; the top ten hold approximately 1.9%. Noted time point: pre-sensitization, week 0. Treatment: therapeutic diphenylcyclopropenone sensitization with weekly scalp DPC. Researchers extracted total RNA from unfractionated whole blood. Specimen: whole blood, collected in connection with sensitization to the hapten diphenylcyclopropenone (DPC). Source of these receptors: a woman aged 40 to 49 with alopecia areata. Some clones in this sample may be carry-over from other donors' samples.

In its sample, this clonotype was seen many times. The chain carries TRBV7-8 and TRBJ2-1; D may correspond to TRBD1 or TRBD2 (5 bases each). Trimming removed 8 bases at V and 10 bases at J, with 21 bases between. The CDR3 extends over 14 amino acids. CDR1 and CDR2 (germline): SGHVS, FQNEAQ. The CDR3 nucleotides are TGTGCCAGCTGTTTTGGGGGAACAGGCTGCGAGCAGTTCTTC. Translation gives CASCFGGTGCEQFF. Full variable domain (outside the CDR3, taken from reference TRBV7-8 and TRBJ2-1): GAGVSQSPRYKVAKRGQDVALRCDPISGHVSLFWYQQALGQGPEFLTYFQNEAQLDKSGLPSDRFFAERPEGSVSTLKIQRTQQEDSAVYLCASCFGGTGCEQFFGPGTRLTVL.

Many counts were recorded for this clonotype. The V call is TRBV7-3, the J call TRBJ1-1; 7 nucleotides align to TRBD1. V lost 5 bases and J lost 4; bases outside the gene matches: 7. The CDR3 totals 14 residues. Germline V gives CDR1 SGHTA, CDR2 FQGTGA. The DNA for the CDR3 is TGTGCCAGCAGCACCAACTCAGGGGGCACTGAAGCTTTCTTT. Amino acids: CASSTNSGGTEAFF.

In this sample, this clonotype turned up many times. This chain links TRBV30 with TRBJ2-7; D unresolved. This CDR3 is built from 12 residues. Germline values: CDR1 GTSNPN, CDR2 SVGIG (reference sequence). V lost 2 bases, J lost 3 bases, and 8 bases lay in between. The CDR3 protein is CAWSSPGYEQYF. The CDR3 DNA follows: TGTGCCTGGAGTAGTCCGGGCTACGAGCAGTACTTC.

The V gene is TRBV28, the J gene TRBJ2-1, with 7 bases aligning to TRBD2. V was pared by 8 bases and J by 1 base, with 11 bases of the junction left unmatched. This CDR3 is 16 amino acids long. CDR1 is MDHEN and CDR2 is SYDVKM in the germline V gene. This CDR3 reads CASLLPGGRSYNEQFF. DNA for the CDR3: TGTGCCAGCCTCTTACCGGGGGGTAGGTCCTACAATGAGCAGTTCTTC.

This clonotype came up many times. The V gene is TRBV20-1, the J gene TRBJ2-3; D not certain. Germline loops: CDR1 DFQATT, CDR2 SNEGSKA (reference sequence). The CDR3 consists of 12 residues. With 5 bases removed from V and 8 bases from J, the gap between germline ends came to 14 bases. In DNA form, the CDR3 reads TGCAGTGCTGGGGAAAAGACCAGTACGCAGTATTTT. It specifies CSAGEKTSTQYF.

This clonotype was recorded at least ten times. The chain is built from TRBV2 and TRBJ1-2; D call uncertain. V was clipped by 7 bases and J by 0 bases, with 9 bases between them. Germline CDR1 SNHLY, CDR2 FYNNEI. The CDR3 has 13 residues. The DNA of the CDR3 is TGTGCCAGCAAGACGGATACTAACTATGGCTACACCTTC. Its protein is CASKTDTNYGYTF. The full variable domain, with the rest looked up from reference TRBV2 and TRBJ1-2, is EPEVTQTPSHQVTQMGQEVILRCVPISNHLYFYWYRQILGQKVEFLVSFYNNEISEKSEIFDDQFSVERPDGSNFTLKIRSTKLEDSAMYFCASKTDTNYGYTFGSGTRLTVV.

V gene TRBV6-5 combines with J gene TRBJ1-4, with D possibly matching TRBD1 (5 bases). With 2 bases removed from V and 9 bases from J, the gap between germline ends came to 13 bases. The CDR3 is 14 amino acids. Looked up from germline, CDR1 is MNHEY and CDR2 is SVGAGI. The CDR3 DNA is TGTGCCAGCAGTTACGGGGCGGGAATGAAAAAACTGTTTTTT. Amino acids: CASSYGAGMKKLFF.

This clonotype has a handful of counts. J is TRBJ2-1 and V is TRBV5-1; D gene ambiguous. Germline V gene data show CDR1 as SGHRS and CDR2 as YFSETQ. CDR3 length: 13 residues. Trimming left V 0 bases short and J 10 bases short, with 11 bases between. The CDR3 DNA follows: TGCGCCAGCAGCTTGGATTGGGGATCCGAGCAGTTCTTC. It specifies CASSLDWGSEQFF.

This clonotype was observed at least ten times. This chain links TRBV5-4 with TRBJ1-2, with 7 bases fitting TRBD1. The V gene's germline CDR1 is SGHNT and CDR2 YYREEE (reference sequence). The V gene end was trimmed by 6 bases and the J gene end by 4 bases; junction bases not matched to a gene: 12. This CDR3 has 15 amino acids. CDR3 bases: TGTGCCAGCACCATCGGGACAGCTTCCCTCTATGGCTACACCTTC. Translation gives CASTIGTASLYGYTF.

This clonotype was picked up many times. V usage is TRBV29-1 and J usage is TRBJ2-3, with 11 bases matching TRBD2. Losses at the gene ends were 7 bases for V and 2 bases for J; bases not matched to a gene: 11. Germline-derived CDR1 and CDR2 are SQVTM and ANQGSEA. The CDR3 has 16 residues. The CDR3 here is CSARTTSGRTTDTQYF. The CDR3, as DNA: TGCAGCGCCCGCACCACTAGCGGGAGAACCACAGATACGCAGTATTTT.

This clonotype was seen only a few times. Written as DNA, the CDR3 is TGTGCCAGCAGCTTAGGGGCTCTGGGCGGCTACAATGAGCAGTTCTTC. Protein product: CASSLGALGGYNEQFF. The J gene is TRBJ2-1, the V gene TRBV7-8; D is undetermined. The CDR3 consists of 16 residues. V was clipped by 1 base and J by 3 bases, with 13 bases between them. CDR1 and CDR2 (germline): SGHVS, FQNEAQ.

This clonotype came up many times. The chain links TRBV2 to TRBJ2-5; TRBD2 aligns across 7 bases. The CDR3 totals 12 residues. The V segment lost 10 bases and the J segment 7 bases; nucleotides outside the gene matches: 9. The germline V gene encodes CDR1 SNHLY and CDR2 FYNNEI. Here the CDR3 DNA reads TGTGCCACCCGGGGGGATGAGGCGACCCAGTACTTC. It yields the protein CATRGDEATQYF. Full variable domain (remainder filled in from reference TRBV2 and TRBJ2-5): EPEVTQTPSHQVTQMGQEVILRCVPISNHLYFYWYRQILGQKVEFLVSFYNNEISEKSEIFDDQFSVERPDGSNFTLKIRSTKLEDSAMYFCATRGDEATQYFGPGTRLLVL.

The table lists this clonotype with many counts. The chain uses TRBV20-1 and TRBJ2-3, with D tentatively TRBD2 (6 bases). Trimming took 3 bases from V and 2 from J, leaving 18 bases between them. The CDR3 is made up of 16 amino acids. From germline, CDR1 is DFQATT and CDR2 SNEGSKA (reference sequence). DNA for the CDR3: TGCAGTGCTAGGGGTAGCGGCGGAGGAGCCACAGATACGCAGTATTTT. It specifies CSARGSGGGATDTQYF.